This T cell receptor (beta chain) was captured by sequencing in a study of chemoradiotherapy in HPV16-positive cancers. Repertoires were sampled repeatedly during chemoradiotherapy. Study-level findings and limits: Candidate HPV-specific clones and E7-related TCR motifs grew in tumor during treatment. Functional assays defining HPV-specific T cells used only two HPV16-positive patients. For HPV16-positive patients, expanding HPV-responsive T cells associated with longer recurrence-free survival.

Comments on this clone: Its antigen is not known.

Sequencing was performed with immunoSEQ multiplex PCR; in TCRdb, only in-frame clones are kept and a portion is missing. The table has about 8,000 clones, around three quarters seen once. This sequence was found in a human donor with HPV-associated anogenital cancer. Specimen collection occurred from a patient who underwent chemoradiotherapy.

CDR3 coding DNA: TGTGCCAGCAGTTTATGGAGACTAGTGAACACCGGGGAGCTGTTTTTT. This gives the protein CASSLWRLVNTGELFF. This chain uses TRBV28 with TRBJ2-2, with D perhaps TRBD2 (6 bases). The CDR3 loop spans 16 amino acids. The V end lost 0 bases, the J end lost 1 base, and 9 bases lay between the germline ends. Germline CDR1 and CDR2: MDHEN and SYDVKM. The whole variable domain, remainder taken from reference TRBV28 and TRBJ2-2, is DVKVTQSSRYLVKRTGEKVFLECVQDMDHENMFWYRQDPGLGLRLIYFSYDVKMKEKGDIPEGYSVSREKKERFSLILESASTNQTSMYLCASSLWRLVNTGELFFGEGSRLTVL.